Listed below are T cell receptor beta chains from one sample, sequenced in a study of shared clonotypes between healthy human individuals. TCRdb keeps only in-frame clones here, not all; method: immunoSEQ multiplex PCR. The table lists approximately 2.1 million clones, over 90% of them singletons. Input material: naive CD4+ T cells from PBMCs. These TCRs come from a man aged 18 to 29 in good health. Some clones in this sample may be carry-over from other donors' samples. CDR3s include the opening cysteine and the closing phenylalanine or tryptophan. A D gene is named only where the DNA matches it firmly. Clone sizes are given selectively: once, few, many, or a class where the clone is expanded.

V gene	J gene	clone size	D gene	CDR3 protein	CDR3 DNA
TRBV6-1	TRBJ2-7	few	.	CASSQYHREDEQYF	TGTGCCAGCAGTCAGTACCACAGGGAAGACGAGCAGTACTTC
TRBV7-8	TRBJ1-2	.	TRBD1	CASSPKTGGASGYTF	TGTGCCAGCAGCCCGAAGACAGGGGGCGCATCTGGCTACACCTTC
TRBV4-1	TRBJ2-1	.	TRBD2	CASSQATNPSGSPYEQFF	TGCGCCAGCAGCCAAGCGACTAACCCCAGCGGGAGTCCCTACGAGCAGTTCTTC
TRBV29-1	TRBJ2-1	.	TRBD2	CSVVSLAGASSYNEQFF	TGCAGCGTTGTTAGCCTAGCGGGGGCTAGCTCCTACAATGAGCAGTTCTTC
TRBV28	TRBJ2-2	.	TRBD2	CASSLWGTSSNTGELFF	TGTGCCAGCAGTCTCTGGGGGACTAGCTCAAACACCGGGGAGCTGTTTTTT
TRBV7-3	TRBJ2-3	.	.	CASSLRRDRTDTQYF	TGTGCCAGCAGCTTACGGCGGGACCGCACAGATACGCAGTATTTT
TRBV7-9	TRBJ2-2	.	.	CASSPQPGALTGELFF	TGTGCCAGCAGCCCTCAACCAGGGGCCCTCACCGGGGAGCTGTTTTTT
TRBV2	TRBJ1-3	once	.	CASIEPGPRRNTIYF	TGTGCCAGCATTGAGCCGGGACCTCGAAGAAACACCATATATTTT
TRBV11-3	TRBJ2-2	.	.	CASSLSTGELFF	TGTGCCAGCAGCCTATCAACCGGGGAGCTGTTTTTT
TRBV9	TRBJ1-2	.	.	CASSVGSPANYGYTF	TGTGCCAGCAGCGTAGGTTCCCCTGCTAACTATGGCTACACCTTC
TRBV7-9	TRBJ2-3	.	.	CASSSRPDTQYF	TGTGCCAGCAGCTCCCGCCCAGATACGCAGTATTTT
TRBV7-9	TRBJ1-2	.	.	CASSSGILSNYGYTF	TGTGCCAGCAGCTCTGGGATCCTGAGTAACTATGGCTACACCTTC
TRBV5-1	TRBJ1-1	.	.	CASSRAPDTEAFF	TGCGCCAGCAGTCGGGCGCCGGACACTGAAGCTTTCTTT
TRBV29-1	TRBJ1-5	few	TRBD1	CSARTGDQPQHF	TGCAGCGCTCGGACAGGAGATCAGCCCCAGCATTTT
TRBV5-1	TRBJ2-3	.	.	CASSPSGSGAKDTQYF	TGCGCCAGCAGCCCCTCGGGGAGCGGAGCTAAGGATACGCAGTATTTT
TRBV5-5	TRBJ2-7	.	.	CASSLGDTLISEQYF	TGTGCCAGCAGCTTGGGGGACACTCTCATCTCCGAGCAGTACTTC
TRBV5-1	TRBJ1-5	.	.	CASSIGPDQPQHF	TGCGCCAGCAGCATCGGTCCAGATCAGCCCCAGCATTTT
TRBV7-3	TRBJ2-5	.	TRBD2	CASSFGTRVGTQYF	TGTGCCAGCAGCTTCGGGACTAGAGTGGGGACCCAGTACTTC
TRBV7-3	TRBJ1-1	once	TRBD1	CASSPRQGSPAFF	TGTGCCAGCAGCCCCCGACAGGGGTCCCCAGCTTTCTTT
TRBV29-1	TRBJ2-5	.	TRBD2	CSVPSGMETQYF	TGCAGCGTCCCTAGCGGTATGGAGACCCAGTACTTC